This TCR beta chain was sequenced in a study of PD-L1 blockade in urothelial cancer. V gave up 1 base and J gave up 0 bases, with 10 bases separating them. This CDR3 spans 15 amino acids. The germline V gene has CDR1 SGHTA and CDR2 FQGNSA. Sequencing was performed with immunoSEQ multiplex PCR; in TCRdb, only in-frame clones are kept and a portion is missing. The sample shows about 52,000 clones, approximately 80% of them seen only once. The receptor's source is a man aged 70 or older with urothelial cancer. The chain couples TRBV7-2 to TRBJ2-7; TRBD1 is a possible D gene (6 bases). The sample here was PBMCs, taken around atezolizumab (anti-PD-L1) treatment. The DNA for the CDR3 is TGTGCCAGCAGCTTAGTAGGGGGACCCTCCTACGAGCAGTACTTC. Encoded protein: CASSLVGGPSYEQYF.